This entry describes one T cell receptor (beta chain). Its specificity is not known. V gave up 3 bases and J gave up 13 bases, with 16 bases separating them. Germline V lookup: CDR1 MDHEN, CDR2 SYDVKM. The CDR3 has 14 amino acids. Researchers made TCR cDNA using 5'RACE template switching, and this step added a universal primer site and UMIs. Using its own MiXCR run on the 5' RACE reads, TCRdb lists one record per CDR3 protein. The sample lists around 550,000 distinct CDR3 sequences; 19% were seen once. This record belongs to a study of T cells after yellow fever vaccination. Regarding the study as a whole: Subsequent booster samples again held most clones from primary vaccination (more than 95% CD4, 85% to 90% CD8).

The clonotype originates from a man aged 25 to 45 who received the YFV17D yellow fever vaccine. This chain links TRBV28 with TRBJ1-6; D is unresolved. The sequences come from PBMCs, collected 15 days after the yellow fever booster vaccination. The CDR3 DNA reads TGTGCCAGCAGTTTCGCTCGGCCCTTTGACCCCCTCCACTTT. Protein sequence: CASSFARPFDPLHF.